This T cell receptor (beta chain) was found in a study of T cells in Graves' hyperthyroidism and ophthalmopathy. CDR1 SNHLY and CDR2 FYNNEI come from the germline V gene. The CDR3 has 17 amino acids. The V end was cut by 6 bases, the J end by 2 bases, with 19 bases between. RNA transcripts yielded amplified TCR beta CDR3 regions. A first-round RT-PCR of the TCR CDR3 used the HTBI primer set. TCRdb reprocessed the multiplex PCR reads with MiXCR, giving one entry per CDR3 protein. The sample contains over 300,000 distinct CDR3 sequences, more than 11% of which appear only once. This TCR came from a woman aged 55-75 years with Graves' hyperthyroidism. The specimen was blood. V usage is TRBV2 and J usage is TRBJ2-2; D possibly corresponds to TRBD2 (5 bases). The CDR3, as DNA: TGTGCCAGCAGAATCCCTCGGGAAACGGGAAACACCGGGGAGCTGTTTTTT. The encoded protein is CASRIPRETGNTGELFF.